The rows below give T cell receptor beta chains drawn from one sample of a study of CD8 T cells in ankylosing spondylitis. TCRdb reanalysed the 5' RACE reads using MiXCR and keeps one entry per CDR3 protein. The table records approximately 40,000 distinct CDR3 sequences, about 6% of them present only once. Sequencing input: blood, either unsorted or a sorted T cell fraction (not recorded which). The origin of the receptors is a male donor with ankylosing spondylitis or in good health (not recorded which). Both conserved end residues are part of each CDR3. D genes are given only for firm matches. A row's size may be missing; if present it is once, few, many or a size class.

J gene | clone size | CDR3 length | D gene | V gene | CDR3 DNA | CDR3 protein
TRBJ1-4 | many | 16 | . | TRBV7-9 | TGTGCCAGCAGCCCCGCGCAGGGTGCAACTAATGAAAAACTGTTTTTT | CASSPAQGATNEKLFF
TRBJ2-7 | many | 14 | . | TRBV10-3 | TGTGCCATCATGGGACAAACCCTTTCCTACGAGCAGTACTTC | CAIMGQTLSYEQYF
TRBJ2-3 | many | 17 | TRBD2 | TRBV7-3 | TGTGCCAGCAGCTTAAACGGGGCGGGAGCTAGCACAGATACGCAGTATTTT | CASSLNGAGASTDTQYF
TRBJ1-5 | many | 18 | TRBD1 | TRBV12-3/TRBV12-4 | TGTGCCAGCAGTAAAATATTCCTCCGGGACAGGGGAGAGCAGCCCCAGCATTTT | CASSKIFLRDRGEQPQHF
TRBJ2-1 | . | 14 | TRBD2 | TRBV6-1 | TGTGCCAGCAGGGAGAGCGGGGGGGCCGGTGAGCAGTTCTTC | CASRESGGAGEQFF
TRBJ2-5 | many | 17 | . | TRBV24-1 | TGTGCCACCAGTGAGCCGGGCGGCCAGTCGCAACAAGAGACCCAGTACTTC | CATSEPGGQSQQETQYF
TRBJ1-5 | many | 13 | TRBD1 | TRBV7-2 | TGTGCCAGCAGCTCACAGGGGTTTCAGCCCCAGCATTTT | CASSSQGFQPQHF
TRBJ2-1 | many | 15 | TRBD2 | TRBV5-1 | TGCGCCAGCAGCTTTAGCGGGGGGGCGAAGAATGAGCAGTTCTTC | CASSFSGGAKNEQFF
TRBJ1-2 | many | 16 | TRBD1 | TRBV5-1 | TGCGCCAGCAGCTTGCCGGGACAGGGACTCGGATATGGCTACACCTTC | CASSLPGQGLGYGYTF
TRBJ2-7 | few | 13 | . | TRBV7-2 | TGTGCCAGCAGCTTAGCGACTAGAACCGAGCAGTACTTC | CASSLATRTEQYF
TRBJ2-2 | many | 15 | . | TRBV7-9 | TGTGCCAGCAGCCTCCTACAGGGATTCACCGGGGAGCTGTTTTTT | CASSLLQGFTGELFF
TRBJ1-3 | many | 15 | . | TRBV10-3 | TGTGCCATCAGTGCCACCCGGGAGGCTGGAAACACCATATATTTT | CAISATREAGNTIYF
TRBJ2-4 | many | 14 | . | TRBV7-9 | TGTGCCAGCAGCTTCCGACCCGGCCCGAACATTCAGTACTTC | CASSFRPGPNIQYF
TRBJ1-2 | many | 12 | TRBD1 | TRBV3-1 | TGTGCCAGCAAGCCAGGGGGCTATGGCTACACCTTC | CASKPGGYGYTF
TRBJ2-5 | many | 16 | . | TRBV7-2 | TGTGCCAGCAGCTTAGCGGGACTCTATGGGGAGGAGACCCAGTACTTC | CASSLAGLYGEETQYF
TRBJ1-1 | many | 15 | . | TRBV5-1 | TGCGCCAGCAGCTTAGCAGAGCTCCTGAACACTGAAGCTTTCTTT | CASSLAELLNTEAFF
TRBJ2-7 | many | 14 | . | TRBV25-1 | TGTGCCAGCAGTGAATCCGGAGATCGTGCCGAGCAGTACTTC | CASSESGDRAEQYF
TRBJ2-1 | many | 16 | . | TRBV9 | TGTGCCAGCAGCGTAGGAAGGGCGACCTCCTACAATGAGCAGTTCTTC | CASSVGRATSYNEQFF
TRBJ2-6 | . | 14 | . | TRBV20-1 | TGCAGTGCATCAGAAGGCTCTGGGGCCAACGTCCTGACTTTC | CSASEGSGANVLTF
TRBJ2-2 | many | 13 | . | TRBV14 | TGTGCCAGCAGCGCCAGGGGAACCGGGGAGCTGTTTTTT | CASSARGTGELFF
TRBJ2-7 | . | 17 | . | TRBV5-1 | TGCGCGAGCAGCTTAAGATCTACCGGGACCCTTCCCTGCGAGCAGTACTTC | CASSLRSTGTLPCEQYF
TRBJ2-1 | many | 11 | . | TRBV27 | TGTGCCACCCATTCTCTTTGGGAGCAGTTCTTC | CATHSLWEQFF